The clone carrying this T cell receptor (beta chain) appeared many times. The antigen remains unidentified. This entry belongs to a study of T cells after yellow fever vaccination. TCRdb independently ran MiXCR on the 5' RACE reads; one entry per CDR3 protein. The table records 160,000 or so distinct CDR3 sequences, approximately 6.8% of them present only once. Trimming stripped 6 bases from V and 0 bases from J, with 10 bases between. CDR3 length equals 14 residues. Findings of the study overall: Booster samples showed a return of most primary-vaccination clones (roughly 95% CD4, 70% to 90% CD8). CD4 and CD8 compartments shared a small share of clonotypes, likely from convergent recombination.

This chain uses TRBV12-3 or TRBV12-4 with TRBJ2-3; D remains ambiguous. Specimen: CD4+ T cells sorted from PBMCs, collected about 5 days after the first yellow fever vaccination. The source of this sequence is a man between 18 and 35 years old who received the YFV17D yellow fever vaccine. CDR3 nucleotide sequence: TGTGCCAGCAGCCCGGGCCTGAGCACAGATACGCAGTATTTT. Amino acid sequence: CASSPGLSTDTQYF.